The rows below give T cell receptor beta chains drawn from one sample of a study of blood T cell repertoires in COVID-19. TCRdb keeps only in-frame clones here, not all; method: immunoSEQ multiplex PCR. This sample yields about 190,000 clones, of which approximately 90% are seen a single time; 6% belongs to the top ten. Sequencing input: peripheral blood. The receptor set was obtained from a man in his forties with active or convalescent COVID-19. CDR3s leave out the opening cysteine and the closing phenylalanine or tryptophan. Not all rows give a size; the values are once, few, many and, for expanded clones, a class.

abundance: NA; j_gene: TRBJ2-2; v_gene: TRBV3-1/TRBV3-2; CDR3aa: ASSQGGKNTGELF
abundance: once; j_gene: TRBJ2-5; v_gene: TRBV7-2; CDR3aa: ASSFKETQY
abundance: NA; j_gene: TRBJ2-1; v_gene: TRBV19; CDR3aa: ASSIEWTRRNEQF
abundance: NA; j_gene: TRBJ2-1; v_gene: TRBV13; CDR3aa: ASRTAGASYNEQF
abundance: NA; j_gene: TRBJ1-1; v_gene: TRBV19; CDR3aa: ASSIEQGTNTEAF
abundance: few; j_gene: TRBJ2-7; v_gene: TRBV18; CDR3aa: ASSRTTGTGYEQY
abundance: NA; j_gene: TRBJ1-1; v_gene: TRBV5-1; CDR3aa: ASSRTGTENTEAF
abundance: once; j_gene: TRBJ2-7; v_gene: TRBV5-4; CDR3aa: ASSFFGTGSYEQY
abundance: NA; j_gene: TRBJ2-3; v_gene: TRBV5-1; CDR3aa: ASSLGQGPDTQY
abundance: NA; j_gene: TRBJ1-2; v_gene: TRBV6-5; CDR3aa: ASSQDRGLGGYT
abundance: NA; j_gene: TRBJ1-2; v_gene: TRBV27; CDR3aa: ASSPLGQSINYGYT
abundance: NA; j_gene: TRBJ2-2; v_gene: TRBV6-5; CDR3aa: AIHQTGGTGELF
abundance: NA; j_gene: TRBJ2-6; v_gene: TRBV3-1/TRBV3-2; CDR3aa: ASSPQTGLTGANVLT
abundance: NA; j_gene: TRBJ2-3; v_gene: TRBV19; CDR3aa: ASSARTSGRGDTQY
abundance: NA; j_gene: TRBJ1-1; v_gene: TRBV7-2; CDR3aa: ASSRPGQIYTEAF
abundance: NA; j_gene: TRBJ1-2; v_gene: TRBV25-1; CDR3aa: ASSVGGFGYT
abundance: NA; j_gene: TRBJ2-4; v_gene: TRBV7-2; CDR3aa: ASSMTAGWAKNIQY
abundance: NA; j_gene: TRBJ1-1; v_gene: TRBV7-2; CDR3aa: ASSNFRGQGAEAF
abundance: NA; j_gene: TRBJ1-3; v_gene: TRBV12-3/TRBV12-4; CDR3aa: ASRSAGTAH
abundance: NA; j_gene: TRBJ2-1; v_gene: TRBV6-4; CDR3aa: ASAEGGLAQKKQF
abundance: NA; j_gene: TRBJ1-3; v_gene: TRBV18; CDR3aa: ASSPSGSGNTIY
abundance: NA; j_gene: TRBJ1-2; v_gene: TRBV18; CDR3aa: ASSPRQGGIVNGYT
abundance: NA; j_gene: TRBJ1-5; v_gene: TRBV15; CDR3aa: ATSRDRQGGSQPQH
abundance: once; j_gene: TRBJ2-7; v_gene: TRBV5-6; CDR3aa: ASSTGLAGLEQY
abundance: NA; j_gene: TRBJ1-2; v_gene: TRBV10-3; CDR3aa: AISRDTGPYGYT
abundance: NA; j_gene: TRBJ1-1; v_gene: TRBV6-2/TRBV6-3; CDR3aa: ASSYGTGGTEAF
abundance: NA; j_gene: TRBJ1-5; v_gene: TRBV19; CDR3aa: ASSEGTGGVQPQH
abundance: few; j_gene: TRBJ1-2; v_gene: TRBV10-2; CDR3aa: ASSAQGASSYYGYT
abundance: NA; j_gene: TRBJ2-1; v_gene: TRBV19; CDR3aa: ASTPFSSYNEQF